The clone carrying this TCR beta chain was found once. TCRdb's copy holds only in-frame clones and misses some; the assay was immunoSEQ multiplex PCR. The table records about 300,000 clones, about nine tenths of them present only once. The data stem from a study of blood T cell repertoires in COVID-19. Study information: PBMCs, B-cell-depleted T cells, or T cells provided the cDNA or gDNA that made up the material.

A Seattle source enrolled patients during active infection and followed them longitudinally. Germline V lookup: CDR1 SGHNT, CDR2 YYREEE (reference sequence). The CDR3 is made up of 14 amino acids. Losses at the gene ends were 3 bases for V and 4 bases for J; bases not matched to a gene: 6. The chain recombines TRBV5-4 with TRBJ2-5; TRBD1 agrees at 7 bases. The clonotype originates from a woman in her twenties or thirties with COVID-19, enrolled during active disease. The sample was peripheral blood. This CDR3 is CASSSQGSGETQYF. The CDR3 DNA reads TGTGCCAGCAGCTCACAGGGGTCGGGAGAGACCCAGTACTTC. Combining the CDR3 with reference TRBV5-4 and TRBJ2-5 gives the whole variable domain ETGVTQSPTHLIKTRGQQVTLRCSSQSGHNTVSWYQQALGQGPQFIFQYYREEENGRGNFPPRFSGLQFPNYSSELNVNALELDDSALYLCASSSQGSGETQYFGPGTRLLVL.